Described below is a single T cell receptor (beta chain) sequence and its context. The data are from a study of blood T cell repertoires in COVID-19. Turning to the study itself: Whether acute or convalescent, the COVID-19 samples came from the United States, Italy and Spain. PBMCs, B-cell-depleted T cells, or T cells provided the cDNA or gDNA that made up the material.

Assay: immunoSEQ multiplex PCR; the TCRdb copy retains only in-frame clones and omits some. This table has tens of thousands of clones, nearly 90% appearing once. Germline V CDR1 and CDR2: KGHSH, LQKENI. There are 15 residues in the CDR3. The J segment lost 5 bases and the V segment lost 0 bases, leaving 1 base of the junction unmatched. This receptor was taken from a woman older than 75 with active or convalescent COVID-19. The chain carries TRBV18 and TRBJ1-4, with 9 bases identical to TRBD1. Sequenced: peripheral blood. The DNA for the CDR3 is TGTGCCAGCTCACCACCGGGACAGGGAAATGAAAAACTGTTTTTT. Protein: CASSPPGQGNEKLFF.